The entry below describes one T cell receptor (beta chain). The antigen is unknown. This may stem from a read error, because a much larger clone lies one nucleotide away. Germline V lookup: CDR1 SGHTA, CDR2 FQGNSA. The CDR3 runs to 15 residues. The data were obtained in a study of human T cells and chemical hapten exposure. Background on the study: Across its 20 to 25 weeks, the study gave patients weekly diphenylcyclopropenone doses to the scalp. Study-level findings and limits: Sensitizing to DPC left TCRs with a frequency above 1 in 1000 unaltered.

Indicated time point: patch test 1, 2 weeks after DPC sensitization. This sample's treatment: therapeutic diphenylcyclopropenone sensitization with weekly scalp DPC. MiXCR was run by TCRdb on the RACE reads, yielding one entry per CDR3 protein. The sample has 150,000 to 200,000 distinct CDR3 sequences, roughly 15% seen once. Here the sequenced sample was whole blood, taken in connection with sensitization to the hapten diphenylcyclopropenone (DPC). The chain uses TRBV7-2 and TRBJ1-2; D perhaps matches TRBD1 (6 bases). The origin of this receptor is a woman aged 25 to 45 with alopecia areata. Some clones in this sample may be carry-over from other donors' samples. The CDR3 DNA sequence: TGTGCCAACAGCTTAGCATCGCAGGGGAGCTATGGCTACACCTTC. Amino acid sequence: CANSLASQGSYGYTF.